The rows below give T cell receptor beta chains drawn from one sample of a study. TCRdb used MiXCR to reprocess the RT-PCR reads, holding one entry per CDR3 protein. The sample consists of about 680,000 distinct CDR3 sequences, around 14% of them appearing once. What was sequenced was memory CD4+ T cells from blood. The receptor source for this set is a female donor in good health, serving as a healthy control. Each CDR3 is given with its conserved first and last residue. The D gene is left open where the match is weak. For some rows the clone size is stated as once, few or many, or as a class when expanded; others skip it.

.	TRBV6-5	TRBJ2-7	many	CASSRLANHEQYF
.	TRBV5-6	TRBJ2-5	.	CASSSPDSLGETQYF
.	TRBV20-1	TRBJ2-1	few	CSARRTGSSYNEQFF
.	TRBV6-5	TRBJ1-2	few	CASSRPWTEGYGYTF
.	TRBV24-1	TRBJ2-7	many	CATSDRQVGVYEQYF
.	TRBV7-2	TRBJ2-2	few	CASSLGYRTGELFF
.	TRBV6-2/TRBV6-3	TRBJ2-5	.	CASSSTPPLATIGTQYF
.	TRBV7-2	TRBJ1-2	.	CASSPLGGDYGYTF
.	TRBV7-2	TRBJ1-1	.	CASSPWTRDTEAFF
TRBD2	TRBV28	TRBJ2-3	many	CASSTLAGATDTQYF
.	TRBV9	TRBJ2-2	many	CASSVDWNTGELFF
TRBD1	TRBV5-1	TRBJ1-1	few	CASSFRDRDTEAFF
.	TRBV20-1	TRBJ2-7	.	CSAPGQTQYEQYF
TRBD2	TRBV20-1	TRBJ2-7	few	CSASLRLAGNYEQYF
TRBD1	TRBV18	TRBJ1-4	.	CASSPRSLQGATNEKLFF
.	TRBV20-1	TRBJ2-7	many	CSASDWTRTYEQYF
TRBD1	TRBV6-2/TRBV6-3	TRBJ2-1	few	CASRRPGTVYNEQFF
TRBD2	TRBV7-2	TRBJ2-3	.	CASSQTSGTDTQYF
.	TRBV28	TRBJ2-1	few	CASIRGGTFYNEQFF
.	TRBV7-9	TRBJ1-6	few	CASSLGAPQGGNSPLHF
TRBD2	TRBV10-3	TRBJ2-7	.	CAISPGTTTYEQYF
TRBD2	TRBV15	TRBJ2-3	few	CATSRGSGSTDTQYF